These 16 T cell receptor delta chains were sequenced from one sample in a study of gamma-delta chains in newborns, infants, children. TCRdb re-called the reads using CATT. In the table there are about 1,600 delta-chain clones, less than 8.5% of which are singletons. Sequences were obtained from blood. The receptors were gathered from a child who was a newborn, infant or young child, either healthy, febrile or measles-vaccinated (not recorded which).

This clone was found a few times. The chain has TRDV2 and TRDJ3, with 9 bases fitting TRDD3. The CDR3 extends over 19 amino acids. Trimming cost V 2 bases and J 0 bases; bases outside gene matches: 7. Germline values: CDR1 GEAIGNYY, CDR2 EKD. CDR3 region: CACDKYWGRSSWDTRQMFF. DNA for the CDR3: TGTGCCTGTGACAAGTACTGGGGGAGAAGCTCCTGGGACACCCGACAGATGTTTTTC.

The rearrangement joins TRDV1 to TRDJ1; D may be TRDD2 or TRDD3 (5 bases each). The length of the CDR3 is 15 residues. Deletions cut 11 bases from V and 8 bases from J, with 27 bases between. In germline, CDR1 is TSWWSYY, CDR2 QGS. DNA for the CDR3: TGTGCTAGTGGGGAACGTCCCTACAATTTAAAGAAACTCATCTTT. Translation gives CASGERPYNLKKLIF.

As regards this clone: The protein given by TCRdb reflects a much larger clone and differs at residue 12 from this DNA's translation, likely from a read error; the protein shown is the DNA's translation. This chain uses TRDV1 with TRDJ1; 13 nucleotides match TRDD3. The germline V gene has CDR1 TSWWSYY and CDR2 QGS. The CDR3 length is 18 residues. The trim removed 3 bases at V and 1 base at J, leaving 8 bases unmatched. This chain's CDR3 is CALGDPLGDTRCTDKLIF. The CDR3 coding sequence is TGTGCTCTTGGGGATCCACTGGGGGATACGCGATGCACCGATAAACTCATCTTT.

This rearrangement joins TRDV2 to TRDJ3; D tentatively fits TRDD2 or TRDD3 (5 bases each). There are 18 residues in the CDR3. CDR1 is GEAIGNYY, CDR2 EKD, per germline. The V and J ends lost 0 bases and 19 bases respectively, with 30 bases between them. The chain's CDR3 is CACDTGRADSWDTLHMFF. CDR3 DNA: TGTGCCTGTGACACCGGAAGGGCGGACTCCTGGGACACCCTACATATGTTTTTC.

Comment on this clone: A far larger clone lies a single base away; this is likely a read error. The same CDR3 also results from other DNA sequences found in this sample. The CDR3 bases are TGTGCCTGTGACACCTGGGGGTTACTTTCGGATTGGGACACCCGGCAGATGTTTTTC. It translates to CACDTWGLLSDWDTRQMFF. The chain couples TRDV2 to TRDJ3; perhaps TRDD3 as D (6 bases). Germline CDR1 and CDR2: GEAIGNYY and EKD. The CDR3 has 19 residues.

This clone was seen only a few times. CDR3 nucleotides: TGTGCCTGTGACACAGGGGACACGAGCTCCTGGGACACCCGACAGATGTTTTTC. It encodes CACDTGDTSSWDTRQMFF. The gene calls are TRDV2 and TRDJ3; D perhaps matches TRDD3 (5 bases). The CDR3 has 18 residues. Trimming stripped 1 base from V and 0 bases from J, with 12 bases between. The germline V gene has CDR1 GEAIGNYY and CDR2 EKD.

This clone occurred a few times. A single base separates this from a much larger clone, so it may be a read error. This chain connects TRDV1 to TRDJ1; 7 bases agree with TRDD2. This CDR3 region has 26 residues. Looked up from germline, CDR1 is TSWWSYY and CDR2 is QGS. This CDR3 reads CALGELFYLPFSGDHTPFSYTDELIF. The CDR3 bases are TGTGCTCTTGGGGAACTCTTCTACCTTCCTTTTAGTGGGGACCATACACCCTTTTCGTACACCGATGAACTCATCTTT.

The table lists this clone with a few counts. This likely stems from a read error, as it lies one base from a far larger clone. The chain recombines TRDV2 with TRDJ3; D possibly corresponds to TRDD3 (5 bases). Per the germline V gene, CDR1 is GEAIGNYY and CDR2 is EKD. The CDR3 sequence is 16 residues long. The CDR3 protein is CACDNFSSWDARQMFF. For the CDR3, the DNA is TGTGCCTGTGACAACTTTAGCTCCTGGGACGCCCGACAGATGTTTTTC.

Remarks on this clone: TCRdb's protein for this DNA is that of a much larger clone and differs from the translation at residue 12, likely a read error; the protein shown is the DNA translation. CDR3: CACDSQLGDIYADKLIF. CDR3 nucleotides: TGTGCCTGTGACAGCCAACTGGGGGATATTTACGCCGATAAACTCATCTTT. The rearrangement joins TRDV2 to TRDJ1, with 11 bases matching TRDD3. Germline V gene lookup returns CDR1 GEAIGNYY and CDR2 EKD. Trimming cost V 2 bases and J 3 bases; bases outside gene matches: 10. The CDR3 runs to 17 residues.

As for this clone: TCRdb assigns this DNA the protein of a much larger clone, which departs from its translation at residue 11; this likely reflects a read error, and the protein shown comes from translating the DNA. The chain employs TRDV2 and TRDJ3; D gene ambiguous. The length of the CDR3 is 18 residues. Germline loops: CDR1 GEAIGNYY, CDR2 EKD. The chain's CDR3 is CACDTRWLFSRDTRQMFF. The CDR3 DNA reads TGTGCCTGTGACACTCGATGGTTATTCTCCCGGGACACCCGACAGATGTTTTTC.

Only a few counts were recorded for this clone. A read error may be the cause here, since a much bigger clone is one base away. The J gene is TRDJ3, the V gene TRDV1, with TRDD3 matching over 10 bases. The CDR3 has 25 residues. The germline V gene encodes CDR1 TSWWSYY and CDR2 QGS. The CDR3 nucleotides are TGTGCTCTTGGGGAAGGCTCTCCTACACTTTTAGGGGGATACGCAAGCTCCTGGGACGCCCGACAGATGTTTTTC. Its protein product is CALGEGSPTLLGGYASSWDARQMFF.

With regard to this clone: Translating this DNA gives a protein that differs at residue 9 from the TCRdb one, which belongs to a much larger clone; a read error is likely, and the protein shown is this translation. This chain links TRDV1 with TRDJ1; D call uncertain. With 0 bases removed from V and 3 bases from J, the gap between germline ends came to 17 bases. Germline lookup yields CDR1 TSWWSYY and CDR2 QGS. The CDR3 has 17 residues. CDR3 nucleotides: TGTGCTCTTGGGGAACTTTCTACGCCTAATGGTTCCGATAAACTCATCTTT. Amino acids: CALGELSTPNGSDKLIF.

This clone has more than one count but fewer than ten. A read error likely explains this, since a far larger clone differs by one base. The J gene is TRDJ1, the V gene TRDV2; D possibly corresponds to TRDD3 (5 bases). Per germline, CDR1 GEAIGNYY and CDR2 EKD. This CDR3 is built from 19 residues. The CDR3 bases are TGTGCCTGTGACGGGAGGATGGGGAGACTTTTCAAACACACCGATAACCTCATCTTT. The encoded protein is CACDGRMGRLFKHTDNLIF.

To note about this clone: This clone may be a read error of a much larger clone one base away. This same CDR3 is encoded by further DNA sequences in the sample. This rearrangement joins TRDV1 to TRDJ2, with D tentatively TRDD3 (5 bases). The germline CDR1 and CDR2 sequences are TSWWSYY and QGS. The CDR3 is 15 residues long. CDR3 DNA sequence: TGCGCTCTTGGGGCGAACTACGGACCCGGAGCACAACTCTTCTTT. It codes for CALGANYGPGAQLFF.

This clone has just a few counts. The mismatch at residue 12 between this DNA's translation and the TCRdb protein of a much larger clone likely reflects a read error; the protein shown is translated from the DNA. The chain combines TRDV1 with TRDJ1, with D perhaps matching TRDD3 (5 bases). Germline lookup yields CDR1 TSWWSYY and CDR2 QGS. The length of the CDR3 is 14 residues. This CDR3 reads CALGVGGYTDKPIF. Written as DNA, the CDR3 is TGTGCTCTTGGGGTAGGGGGTTACACCGATAAACCCATCTTT.

This clone was seen more than once but under ten times. TCRdb assigns this DNA the protein of a much larger clone, which departs from its translation at residue 3; this likely reflects a read error, and the protein shown comes from translating the DNA. The chain couples TRDV1 to TRDJ1, with TRDD3 identical over 10 bases. CDR1 and CDR2 from the germline V gene are TSWWSYY and QGS. The CDR3 totals 17 residues. Here the CDR3 DNA reads TGTGCTCCTGGGGCCTACTTCCGTACTGGGGGATTCGATAAACTCATCTTT. This encodes CAPGAYFRTGGFDKLIF.